This T cell receptor (beta chain) was sequenced in a study of Graves' ophthalmopathy and Graves' hyperthyroidism. Whole-study context: The collection of peripheral blood took place at initial diagnosis, before any treatment. Study-level results: With less than 90% sensitivity and roughly 77% specificity, a 13-signature model separated ophthalmopathy from stable hyperthyroidism.

The germline CDR1 and CDR2 sequences are LNHDA and SQIVND (reference sequence). The germline V and J ends were trimmed by 9 bases and 4 bases, with 19 bases remaining between them. The CDR3 length is 16 residues. RNA served as the template for amplifying TCR beta CDR3 regions. The first round was an RT-PCR with HTBI primers, and the second round was a multiplex PCR. MiXCR, applied by TCRdb to the multiplex PCR reads, yields one record per CDR3 protein. The table shows around 670,000 distinct CDR3 sequences, with roughly 40% occurring only once. This clonotype was recorded a few times. The antigen is undetermined.

This receptor was obtained from an adult man with Graves' ophthalmopathy. The sequenced sample consisted of peripheral blood. The V call is TRBV19, the J call TRBJ1-6; D remains unclear. The CDR3 is CASSLVISDYNSPLHF. CDR3 nucleotides: TGTGCCAGCTCTTTGGTTATCTCCGATTATAATTCACCCCTCCACTTT.